This record covers a single TCR beta chain. This clonotype was recorded many times. There is no known antigen for this receptor. There are no base qualities to consult, and no much larger clone falls within one base. The data were taken from a study of identical twins (TCRdb year 2016). The study in broad terms: To test whether fetal clonotypes persist, the study used deep sequencing on TCR alpha and beta repertoires from monozygotic twins, unrelated adults of various ages, and cord blood. To rule out contamination, replicate twin experiments were performed at different times with different library preparation protocols.

The junction carries 11 bases between V and J, which are trimmed by 6 bases and 1 base respectively. Including cysteine and phenylalanine, the CDR3 has 14 amino acids. The entry retains the CDR3 DNA only, 42 bases that are in frame from base 1. Every donor was a healthy Caucasian. Miltenyi CD45RO+ enrichment and human naive T-cell isolation kits were used to isolate memory (CD45RO+) and naive T cells from PBMC. The library was generated by 5' RACE. The run used an Illumina HiSeq 2000. Template switching introduced a universal primer binding site; the final cDNA contained a unique molecular identifier, enabling accurate counting of TCR cDNA molecules. Specific primers in the conserved constant-segment region were used to synthesize first-strand cDNA for TCR alpha and beta chains. Each cDNA library was double barcoded, with a SMART-Mk sample barcode plus Illumina barcodes, to control for contamination. TruSeq adapter sequences, together with Illumina sample barcodes, were added in two successive PCR steps. The Illumina HiSeq platform was used with custom primers to sequence TCR alpha and beta cDNA libraries. The authors' analysis ran thus. Unique molecular identifiers were extracted from raw reads with MiGEC, and CDR3 positions were determined with MiXCR. Recombination models were inferred per individual with the repgenHMM and IGoR tools using an EM algorithm. The tcR package in R was used for shared clonotype analysis, with sharing normalized by the product of cloneset sizes. To study raw recombination without the effects of thymic and clonal selection, out-of-frame nonproductive sequences were analyzed. The public reads were quality trimmed at Q25 with fastp and then assembled into clones with MiXCR by TCRdb, keeping productive beta chains. Every entry covers one CDR3 protein and lists the most common genes and DNA from its rows. These V and J calls rely on TCRdb rather than the paper's analysis. This sample gives 120,000 to 150,000 distinct CDR3 sequences in total; under 4.5% of them show up just once. The ten largest clones add up to around 8.1% of the sample.

Summary of the overall study and its limitations: A weaker excess of twin sharing was found in beta out-of-frame sequences because the signal-to-noise ratio was lowered by fewer shared sequences. Compared with coincidental sharing between unrelated individuals, out-of-frame TCR alpha sequences shared between twins showed an excess of sequences with low generation probability. Fewer insertions were carried by abundant cord blood beta clonotypes, a similar but weaker trend appeared in young adult naive repertoires, and no such trend appeared in memory repertoires. Recombination models systematically underestimated out-of-frame TCR alpha sharing in monozygotic twins but agreed with sharing between unrelated individuals. Zero-insertion analyses could be partly confounded by invariant T cells such as MAIT and iNKT, although diverse VJ usage argued against such confounding for most clonotypes. Because the same donors could not be followed over many years, conclusions were based on cross-sectional statistical analysis.

The chain employs TRBV12-3 or TRBV12-4 and TRBJ2-3; TRBD2 is perhaps the D gene, given 5 matching bases. The receptor's source is a man younger than 30 in good health. Sequencing was done on a sample of memory T cells sorted from blood. According to the study, the label for this sample's cell subset or site signals: CD45RO+ enriched T cells. The nucleotide sequence is TGTGCCAGCAGGAGAAGCGGAGGCACAGATACGCAGTATTTT. Translated, this gives CASRRSGGTDTQYF.